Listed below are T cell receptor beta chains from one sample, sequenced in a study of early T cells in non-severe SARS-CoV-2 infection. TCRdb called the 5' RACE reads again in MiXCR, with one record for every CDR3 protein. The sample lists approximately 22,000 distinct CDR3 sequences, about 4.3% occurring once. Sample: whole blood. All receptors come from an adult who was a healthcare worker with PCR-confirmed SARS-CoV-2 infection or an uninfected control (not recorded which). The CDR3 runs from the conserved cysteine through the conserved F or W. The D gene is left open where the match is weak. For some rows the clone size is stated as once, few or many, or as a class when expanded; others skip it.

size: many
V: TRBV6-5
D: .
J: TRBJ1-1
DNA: TGTGCCAGCAGTGCGGGGGGGGAGAACACTGAAGCTTTCTTT
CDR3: CASSAGGENTEAFF

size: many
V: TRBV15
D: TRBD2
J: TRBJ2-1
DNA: TGTGCCACCAGCGGAGGACTAGCGGGGGGCAATGAGCAGTTCTTC
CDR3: CATSGGLAGGNEQFF

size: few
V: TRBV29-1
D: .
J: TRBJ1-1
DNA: TGCAGCGTAGGGACGGTGGGGACTGAAGCTTTCTTT
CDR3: CSVGTVGTEAFF

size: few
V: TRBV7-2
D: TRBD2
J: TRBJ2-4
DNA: TGTGCCAGCAGCTTAACCCTGGGCGGGGGAGCCAAAAACATTCAGTACTTC
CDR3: CASSLTLGGGAKNIQYF

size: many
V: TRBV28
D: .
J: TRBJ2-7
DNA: TGTGCCAGCAGTTTCGTTTCCGCGGGGAACTACGAGCAGTACTTC
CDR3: CASSFVSAGNYEQYF

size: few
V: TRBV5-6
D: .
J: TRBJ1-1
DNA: TGTGCCAGCAGCCTCTTTCCGGGAGCGAACACTGAAGCTTTCTTT
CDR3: CASSLFPGANTEAFF

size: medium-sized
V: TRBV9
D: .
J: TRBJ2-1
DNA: TGTGCCAGCAACACTAGGGAGGATGAGCAGTTCTTC
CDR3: CASNTREDEQFF

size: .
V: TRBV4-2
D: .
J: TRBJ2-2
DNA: TGTGCCAGCAGCCACCCAGGACAGACCGGGGAGCTGTTTTTT
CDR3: CASSHPGQTGELFF

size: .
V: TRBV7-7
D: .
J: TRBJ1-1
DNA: TGTGCTAGCAGCTTAGACTTCAACACTGAAGCTTTCTTT
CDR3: CASSLDFNTEAFF

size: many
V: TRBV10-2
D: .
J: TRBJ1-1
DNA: TGCGCCAGCAGTGAGTTTGGGTTCAACACTGAAGCTTTCTTT
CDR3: CASSEFGFNTEAFF

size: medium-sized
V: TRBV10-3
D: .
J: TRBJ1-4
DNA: TGTGCCATCAGTGAGTCAACCGCAACTAATGAAAAACTGTTTTTT
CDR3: CAISESTATNEKLFF

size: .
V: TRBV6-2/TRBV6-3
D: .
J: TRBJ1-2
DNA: TGTGCCAGCAGCAGCGGGACCCGCGGAGGCTACACCTTC
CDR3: CASSSGTRGGYTF

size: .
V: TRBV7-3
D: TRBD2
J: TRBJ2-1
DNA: TGTGCCAGCAGCCCCACTAGCGGGTGGTCCTACAATGAGCAGTTCTTC
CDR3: CASSPTSGWSYNEQFF

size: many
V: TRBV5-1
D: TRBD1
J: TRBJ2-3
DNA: TGCGCCAGCAGCTTGCAGTCAGGGGGTCTGGATACGCAGTATTTT
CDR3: CASSLQSGGLDTQYF

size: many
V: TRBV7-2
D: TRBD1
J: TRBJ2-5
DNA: TGTGCCAGCAGCCTACAGGACAGGGTCGCAGAGACCCAGTACTTC
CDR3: CASSLQDRVAETQYF

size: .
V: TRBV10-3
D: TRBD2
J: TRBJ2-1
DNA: TGTGCCAGTAGCGGGACCCAGGGGAATGAGCAGTTCTTC
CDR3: CASSGTQGNEQFF

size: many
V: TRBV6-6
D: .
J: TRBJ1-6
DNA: TGTGCCAGCAGTCTCCGGACAGAAAATTCACCCCTCCACTTT
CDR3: CASSLRTENSPLHF

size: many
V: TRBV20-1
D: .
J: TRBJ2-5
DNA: TGCAGTGCTAGCGGGAGTGAGGTTAAATCAGAGACCCAGTACTTC
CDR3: CSASGSEVKSETQYF

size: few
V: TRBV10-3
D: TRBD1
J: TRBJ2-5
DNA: TGTGCCATCAGTGATAGGACAGGCGAAGAGACCCAGTACTTC
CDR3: CAISDRTGEETQYF

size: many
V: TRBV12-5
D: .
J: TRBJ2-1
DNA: TGTGCTAGTGGTTTAGATGACACCTACAATGAGCAGTTCTTC
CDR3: CASGLDDTYNEQFF

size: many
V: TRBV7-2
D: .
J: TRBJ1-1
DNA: TGTGCCAGCAGCTCCGGGGCAGGGTTGAACACTGAAGCTTTCTTT
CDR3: CASSSGAGLNTEAFF

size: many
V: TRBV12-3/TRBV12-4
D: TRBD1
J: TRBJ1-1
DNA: TGTGCCAGCAGTTCCTTAGGACAGGGGAACGCTGAAGCTTTCTTT
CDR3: CASSSLGQGNAEAFF

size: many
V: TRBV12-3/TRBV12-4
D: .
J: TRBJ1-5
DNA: TGTGCCAGCAGCCGGAACAGGAGCAATCAGCCCCAGCATTTT
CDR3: CASSRNRSNQPQHF

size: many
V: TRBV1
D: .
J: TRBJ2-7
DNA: TGCACCAGCAGCGTCAGCGGGATCTCCTACGAGCAGTACTTC
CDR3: CTSSVSGISYEQYF